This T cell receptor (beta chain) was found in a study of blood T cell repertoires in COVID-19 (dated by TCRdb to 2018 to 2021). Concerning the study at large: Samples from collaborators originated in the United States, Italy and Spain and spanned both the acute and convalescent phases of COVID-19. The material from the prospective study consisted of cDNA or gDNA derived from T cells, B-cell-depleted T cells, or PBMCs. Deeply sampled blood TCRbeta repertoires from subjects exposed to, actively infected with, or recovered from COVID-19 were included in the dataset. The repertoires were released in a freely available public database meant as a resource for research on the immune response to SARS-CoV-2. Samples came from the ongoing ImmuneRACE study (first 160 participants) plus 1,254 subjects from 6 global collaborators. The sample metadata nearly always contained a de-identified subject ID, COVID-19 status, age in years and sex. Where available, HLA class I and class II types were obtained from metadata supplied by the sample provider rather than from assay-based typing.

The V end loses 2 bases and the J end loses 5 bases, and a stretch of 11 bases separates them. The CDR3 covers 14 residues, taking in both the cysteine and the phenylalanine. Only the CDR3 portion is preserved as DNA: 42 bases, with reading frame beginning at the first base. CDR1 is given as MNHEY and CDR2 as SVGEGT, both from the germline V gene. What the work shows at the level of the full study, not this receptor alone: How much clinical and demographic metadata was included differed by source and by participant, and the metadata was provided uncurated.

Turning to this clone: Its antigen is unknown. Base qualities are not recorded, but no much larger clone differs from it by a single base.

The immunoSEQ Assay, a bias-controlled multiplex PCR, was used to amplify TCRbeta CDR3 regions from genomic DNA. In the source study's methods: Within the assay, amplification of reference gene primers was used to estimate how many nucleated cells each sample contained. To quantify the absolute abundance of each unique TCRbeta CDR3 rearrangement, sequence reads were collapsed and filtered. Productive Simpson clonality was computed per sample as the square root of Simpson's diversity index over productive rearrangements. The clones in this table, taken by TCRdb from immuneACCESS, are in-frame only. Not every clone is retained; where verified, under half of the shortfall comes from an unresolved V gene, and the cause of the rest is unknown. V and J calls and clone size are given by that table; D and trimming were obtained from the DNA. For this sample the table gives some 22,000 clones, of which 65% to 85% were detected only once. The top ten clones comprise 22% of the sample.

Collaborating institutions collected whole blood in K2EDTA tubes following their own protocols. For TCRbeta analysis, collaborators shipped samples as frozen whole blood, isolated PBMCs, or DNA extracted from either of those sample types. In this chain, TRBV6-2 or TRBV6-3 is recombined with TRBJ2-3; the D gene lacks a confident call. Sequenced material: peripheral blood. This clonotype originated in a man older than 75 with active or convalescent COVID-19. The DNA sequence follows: TGTGCCAGCAGTTACCCTCAGGCGTTAGATACGCAGTATTTT. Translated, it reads CASSYPQALDTQYF.